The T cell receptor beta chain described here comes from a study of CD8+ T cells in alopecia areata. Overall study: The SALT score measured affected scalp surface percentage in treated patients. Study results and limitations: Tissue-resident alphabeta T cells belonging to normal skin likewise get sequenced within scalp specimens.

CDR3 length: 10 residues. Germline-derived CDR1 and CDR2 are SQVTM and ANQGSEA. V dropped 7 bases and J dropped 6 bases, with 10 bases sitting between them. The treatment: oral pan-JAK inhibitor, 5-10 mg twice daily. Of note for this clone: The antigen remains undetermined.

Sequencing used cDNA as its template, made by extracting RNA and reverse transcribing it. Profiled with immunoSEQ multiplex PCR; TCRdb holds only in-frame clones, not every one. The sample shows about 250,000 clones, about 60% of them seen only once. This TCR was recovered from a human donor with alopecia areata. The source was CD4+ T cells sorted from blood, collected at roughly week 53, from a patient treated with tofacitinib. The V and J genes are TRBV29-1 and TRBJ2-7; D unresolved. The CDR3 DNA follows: TGCAGCGCCGGGTCTGGCGAGCAGTACTTC. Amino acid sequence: CSAGSGEQYF.